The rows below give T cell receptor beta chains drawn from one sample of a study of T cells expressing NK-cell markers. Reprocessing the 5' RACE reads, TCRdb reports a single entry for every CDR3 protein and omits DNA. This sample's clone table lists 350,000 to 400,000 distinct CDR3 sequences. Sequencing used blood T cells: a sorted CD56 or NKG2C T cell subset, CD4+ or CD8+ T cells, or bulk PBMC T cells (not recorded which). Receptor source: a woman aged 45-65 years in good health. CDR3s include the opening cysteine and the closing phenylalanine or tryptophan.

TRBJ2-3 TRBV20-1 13 CSALQGAQDTQYF
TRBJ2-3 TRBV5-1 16 CASSDLRQGGLDTQYF
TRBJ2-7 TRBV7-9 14 CASSFGRAGSEQYF
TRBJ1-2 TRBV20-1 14 CSVPNVKRGQGYTF
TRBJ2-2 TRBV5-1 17 CASSPRTGGMRAGELFF
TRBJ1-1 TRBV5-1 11 CASRSTNEAFF
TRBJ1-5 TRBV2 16 CASSDGTGGENQPQHF
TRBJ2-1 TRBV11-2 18 CASSLYRLASFRGDEQFF
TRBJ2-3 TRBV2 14 CASSASGVPDTQYF
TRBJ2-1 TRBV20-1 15 CSAAFGGSSGNEQFF
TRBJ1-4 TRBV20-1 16 CSARPDLTGPNEKLFF
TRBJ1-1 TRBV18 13 CASSGTGWTEAFF
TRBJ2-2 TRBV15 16 CATSPTSGRASGELFF
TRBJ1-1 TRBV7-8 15 CASTLGYRRNTEAFF
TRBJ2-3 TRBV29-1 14 CSVDPESSANTQYF